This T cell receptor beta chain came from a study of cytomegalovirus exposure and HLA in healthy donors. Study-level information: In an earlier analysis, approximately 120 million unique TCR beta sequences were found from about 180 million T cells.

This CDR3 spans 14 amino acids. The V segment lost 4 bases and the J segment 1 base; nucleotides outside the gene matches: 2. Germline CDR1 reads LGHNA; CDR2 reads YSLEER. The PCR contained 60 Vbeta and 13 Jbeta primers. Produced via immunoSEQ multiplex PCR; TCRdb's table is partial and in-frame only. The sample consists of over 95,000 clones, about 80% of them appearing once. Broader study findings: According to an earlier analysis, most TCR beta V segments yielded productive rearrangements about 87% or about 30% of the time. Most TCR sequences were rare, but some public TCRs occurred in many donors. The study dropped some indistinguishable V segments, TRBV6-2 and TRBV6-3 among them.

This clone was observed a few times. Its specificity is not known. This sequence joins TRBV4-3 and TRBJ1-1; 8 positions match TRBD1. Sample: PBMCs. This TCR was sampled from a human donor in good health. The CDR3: CASSRTGGNTEAFF. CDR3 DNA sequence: TGCGCCAGCAGCCGCACAGGGGGGAACACTGAAGCTTTCTTT.